This TCR beta chain emerged from a study of blood T cell repertoires in COVID-19. Study in general: Sources were T cells, B-cell-depleted T cells, or PBMCs; the material itself was cDNA or gDNA.

Germline V gives CDR1 MNHEY, CDR2 SVGAGI. CDR3 length: 15 amino acids. V was trimmed by 0 bases and J by 11 bases, leaving 16 bases between them. This clone came up a few times. Original processing methods: Reference gene primer amplification gave estimated nucleated cell counts. Libraries were prepared by immunoSEQ multiplex PCR; TCRdb keeps only in-frame clonotypes and omits some of them. That table is the source of V, J and clone size, and D and trimming were worked out from the DNA. The sample carries tens of thousands of clones, around 85% recorded once. The chain uses TRBV6-5 and TRBJ2-2; D unresolved. The sequence was obtained from a human donor in a cohort sampled during active COVID-19. The specimen was peripheral blood. CDR3 sequence: CASSYSSFASVELFF. The CDR3 nucleotides are TGTGCCAGCAGTTACTCGTCCTTCGCGAGCGTCGAGCTGTTTTTT.